Following are 29 T cell receptor beta chains from one sample sequenced in a study of OX40 agonist ivuxolimab in advanced cancers. Measured with immunoSEQ multiplex PCR; TCRdb has only the in-frame clones, and not every one. The data show roughly 90,000 clones, under 95% seen once. The sequencing here drew on CD4+ or CD8+ T cells sorted from blood, taken in a trial of the OX40 agonist ivuxolimab. These receptors came from an adult with an advanced solid tumor such as melanoma, head and neck, liver or kidney cancer.

The rearrangement uses TRBV28 and TRBJ2-7; TRBD1 matches 9 bases. Germline values: CDR1 MDHEN, CDR2 SYDVKM. The CDR3 covers 15 residues. J was trimmed by 4 bases and V by 5 bases; bases with no gene match: 9. In DNA form, the CDR3 reads TGTGCCAGCAGTGCTACCGGGACAGGGAATTACGAGCAGTACTTC. As protein: CASSATGTGNYEQYF.

This chain links TRBV19 with TRBJ2-1, with TRBD2 matching over 8 bases. This CDR3 region has 15 residues. Trimming took 4 bases from V and 9 from J; bases not matched to a gene: 11. Germline CDR1 is LNHDA and CDR2 is SQIVND (reference sequence). In nucleotides, the CDR3 is TGTGCCAGTAGTACCGGGACTAGTGCGTTGGGTGAGCAGTTCTTC. It is translated as CASSTGTSALGEQFF. The complete variable domain, with remaining parts taken from reference TRBV19 and TRBJ2-1, reads DGGITQSPKYLFRKEGQNVTLSCEQNLNHDAMYWYRQDPGQGLRLIYYSQIVNDFQKGDIAEGYSVSREKKESFPLTVTSAQKNPTAFYLCASSTGTSALGEQFFGPGTRLTVL.

In regard to this clone: A junction end diverges from the germline sequence, so it may reflect a read error. The chain joins TRBV11-2 to TRBJ1-3; D unclear. Germline-derived CDR1 and CDR2 are SGHAT and FQNNGV. This CDR3 is built from 14 residues. The CDR3 DNA reads as TGTGCCAGCAGGTTAGACGGTTCTGGAAACACCATATATTTT. Protein product: CASRLDGSGNTIYF.

The count of this clone is one. The V call is TRBV7-6, the J call TRBJ2-5; 8 bases align to TRBD1. The length of the CDR3 is 15 residues. The trim removed 3 bases at V and 9 bases at J, leaving 12 bases unmatched. The germline V gene has CDR1 SGHVS and CDR2 FNYEAQ. The CDR3 protein is CASSFTQGVPRAQYF. The CDR3 nucleotides read TGTGCCAGCAGCTTTACACAGGGGGTGCCAAGGGCCCAGTACTTC.

CDR3 in amino acids: CSVMTGTTGELFF. CDR3 DNA sequence: TGCAGCGTAATGACAGGGACCACCGGGGAGCTGTTTTTT. The chain combines TRBV29-1 with TRBJ2-2; 7 bases agree with TRBD1. The V and J ends lost 6 bases and 4 bases, in that order; junction bases with no gene match: 5. Germline CDR1 is SQVTM and CDR2 is ANQGSEA. CDR3 length: 13 residues.

The chain has TRBV28 and TRBJ2-5; D gene unclear. The J call is uncertain, as TRBJ2-7 better fits the DNA end. Germline V CDR1 and CDR2: MDHEN, SYDVKM. The CDR3 is 11 residues long. The CDR3 spells CASSTSYEQYF. As DNA, the CDR3 is TGTGCCAGCAGTACCTCCTACGAGCAGTACTTC.

The chain carries TRBV7-9 and TRBJ2-7; a possible D gene is TRBD1 (6 bases). Between the trimmed V and J ends, which lost 5 bases and 6 bases, there was a span of 20 bases. The length of the CDR3 is 15 residues. Per the germline V gene, CDR1 is SEHNR and CDR2 is FQNEAQ (reference sequence). CDR3 residues: CASSRSGAGPLEQYF. The CDR3 region has the DNA TGTGCCAGCAGCCGATCAGGGGCGGGTCCACTCGAGCAGTACTTC.

The chain employs TRBV23-1 and TRBJ2-1; possible D gene TRBD1, 5 bases. TRBV23-1 is assigned to the ORF class and has an uncertain function. Trimming shortened V by 0 bases and J by 2 bases, and 14 bases separated the two germline ends. The CDR3 is 17 residues long. In DNA form, the CDR3 reads TGCGCCAGCAGTCAATCGGGTAGGGGTCTCCCCTACAATGAGCAGTTCTTC. It yields the protein CASSQSGRGLPYNEQFF.

V gene TRBV5-4 combines with J gene TRBJ1-3; D gene ambiguous. V was clipped by 3 bases and J by 0 bases, with 7 bases between them. CDR1 and CDR2 from the germline V gene are SGHNT and YYREEE (reference sequence). This CDR3 region has 14 residues. The CDR3 DNA follows: TGTGCCAGCAGCTCCGGGGTCTCTGGAAACACCATATATTTT. It translates to CASSSGVSGNTIYF.

The rearrangement uses TRBV6-5 and TRBJ2-3; 12 bases are a match to TRBD2. The CDR3 extends over 15 amino acids. The germline CDR1 and CDR2 sequences are MNHEY and SVGAGI. V lost 6 bases and J lost 5; bases outside the gene matches: 6. The chain's CDR3 is CASSPLAGGRDTQYF. The CDR3 coding sequence is TGTGCCAGCAGCCCACTAGCGGGAGGAAGAGATACGCAGTATTTT.

The chain combines TRBV11-2 with TRBJ2-7; 7 bases fit TRBD2. V lost 0 bases, J lost 7 bases, and 9 bases stayed unmatched. The germline CDR1 and CDR2 sequences are SGHAT and FQNNGV. This CDR3 region has 15 residues. Written as DNA, the CDR3 is TGTGCCAGCAGCTTAGATCCCCGGGACTACCTAGAGCAGTACTTC. Encoded protein: CASSLDPRDYLEQYF. Full variable domain (missing parts from reference TRBV11-2 and TRBJ2-7): EAGVAQSPRYKIIEKRQSVAFWCNPISGHATLYWYQQILGQGPKLLIQFQNNGVVDDSQLPKDRFSAERLKGVDSTLKIQPAKLEDSAVYLCASSLDPRDYLEQYFGPGTRLTVT.

The genes are TRBV6-5 and TRBJ1-5; no reliable D call. V was trimmed by 3 bases and J by 3 bases, leaving 12 bases between them. The CDR3 runs to 15 residues. Germline V CDR1 and CDR2: MNHEY, SVGAGI. In nucleotides, the CDR3 is TGTGCCAGCAGTTATGCACCAGGTCCCAATCAGCCCCAGCATTTT. Translation gives CASSYAPGPNQPQHF.

The chain links TRBV7-2 to TRBJ2-1; 11 bases are a match to TRBD2. The CDR3 is 15 amino acids. The trim removed 5 bases at V and 7 bases at J, leaving 7 bases unmatched. Germline loops: CDR1 SGHTA, CDR2 FQGNSA. The DNA for the CDR3 is TGTGCCAGCAGCATTAGCGGGAGGGCCGGTAATGAGCAGTTCTTC. Protein product: CASSISGRAGNEQFF.

The chain has TRBV7-2 and TRBJ2-1; D possibly corresponds to TRBD2 (5 bases). Germline-derived CDR1 and CDR2 are SGHTA and FQGNSA. This CDR3 has 15 amino acids. Trimming removed 5 bases at V and 0 bases at J, with 11 bases between. The CDR3 DNA reads TGTGCCAGCAGCGTCGGGATGCCCTCCTACAATGAGCAGTTCTTC. This translates into CASSVGMPSYNEQFF.

This clone appeared once. The chain carries TRBV6-5 and TRBJ2-7, with TRBD1 matching 11 bases. V lost 6 bases and J lost 4; bases outside the gene matches: 8. The CDR3 is 15 amino acids. Germline V lookup: CDR1 MNHEY, CDR2 SVGAGI. The CDR3 sequence is CASSSGTGGMYEQYF. Written as DNA, the CDR3 is TGTGCCAGCAGCTCCGGGACAGGGGGTATGTACGAGCAGTACTTC.

In this sample, this clone turned up once. The V call is TRBV15, the J call TRBJ2-1; 12 bases fit TRBD2. After removal of 1 base from V and 7 bases from J, the junction contained 8 bases not matched to a gene. Germline CDR1 LNHNV, CDR2 YYDKDF (reference sequence). The length of the CDR3 is 17 residues. The DNA for the CDR3 is TGTGCCACCAGCAGAGGGGCGACTAGCGGGAGAAGGAATGAGCAGTTCTTC. It specifies CATSRGATSGRRNEQFF.

The CDR3 nucleotides read TGTGCCAGCAGCTCGTCTGCTATACGGGGCTCTGGGGCCAACGTCCTGACTTTC. Encoded protein: CASSSSAIRGSGANVLTF. The chain joins TRBV7-2 to TRBJ2-6; D possibly corresponds to TRBD2 (5 bases). The CDR3 is made up of 18 amino acids. The V and J ends lost 4 bases and 0 bases respectively, with 16 bases between them. Germline V gene sequence: CDR1 SGHTA, CDR2 FQGNSA.

The chain couples TRBV11-2 to TRBJ2-7; D gene ambiguous. CDR1 SGHAT and CDR2 FQNNGV come from the germline V gene. This CDR3 has 11 residues. The germline V and J ends were trimmed by 3 bases and 5 bases, with 5 bases remaining between them. CDR3 nucleotides: TGTGCCAGCAGCTTTCATAACGAGCAGTACTTC. Protein: CASSFHNEQYF.

This chain links TRBV6-5 with TRBJ1-2; D is undetermined. V lost 0 bases to trimming and J lost 8 bases, with 16 bases between them. Germline V CDR1 and CDR2: MNHEY, SVGAGI. The CDR3 extends over 15 amino acids. CDR3 in amino acids: CASSYSPYTGGGYTF. CDR3 nucleotides: TGTGCCAGCAGTTACTCCCCGTACACCGGCGGGGGCTACACCTTC.

This chain joins TRBV7-3 and TRBJ2-2; TRBD1 agrees at 8 bases. The CDR3 is 13 amino acids. With 6 bases clipped from V and 6 bases from J, the junction kept 3 bases outside the gene matches. Per germline, CDR1 SGHTA and CDR2 FQGTGA. The CDR3 DNA follows: TGTGCCAGCAGGACAGGGGCGGCCGGGGAGCTGTTTTTT. It codes for CASRTGAAGELFF.

This clone was observed a few times. The rearrangement joins TRBV29-1 to TRBJ2-5, with 15 bases lining up with TRBD2. CDR3 length: 14 residues. Trimming took 7 bases from V and 7 from J; bases not matched to a gene: 7. In germline, CDR1 is SQVTM, CDR2 ANQGSEA. The CDR3 loop reads CSAGTSGRFATQYF. CDR3 coding DNA: TGCAGCGCTGGGACTAGCGGGAGGTTCGCGACCCAGTACTTC.

V gene TRBV18 combines with J gene TRBJ2-1; 11 bases are shared with TRBD2. Germline assignment: CDR1 KGHSH and CDR2 LQKENI. This CDR3 has 17 residues. Trimming cost V 2 bases and J 0 bases; bases outside gene matches: 3. CDR3 sequence reads: CASSPFTSGSSYNEQFF. CDR3 in DNA: TGTGCCAGCTCACCATTTACTAGCGGGAGCTCCTACAATGAGCAGTTCTTC.

This chain links TRBV19 with TRBJ2-1; 10 bases match TRBD2. There are 13 residues in the CDR3. Germline V gene lookup returns CDR1 LNHDA and CDR2 SQIVND (reference sequence). Trimming at V came to 7 bases and at J to 5 bases, leaving 2 bases not matched to a gene. The DNA of the CDR3 is TGTGCCAGTAATAGCGGGGGGAACAATGAGCAGTTCTTC. It translates to CASNSGGNNEQFF. The full variable domain, rest sourced from reference TRBV19 and TRBJ2-1, is DGGITQSPKYLFRKEGQNVTLSCEQNLNHDAMYWYRQDPGQGLRLIYYSQIVNDFQKGDIAEGYSVSREKKESFPLTVTSAQKNPTAFYLCASNSGGNNEQFFGPGTRLTVL.

The chain employs TRBV7-9 and TRBJ1-2, with D perhaps TRBD1 (6 bases). This CDR3 has 16 residues. V was shortened by 1 base and J by 1 base, with 13 bases between the two germline ends. Looked up from germline, CDR1 is SEHNR and CDR2 is FQNEAQ (reference sequence). CDR3 amino acids: CASSLDGQTNNYGYTF. The CDR3 nucleotides read TGTGCCAGCAGCTTAGATGGACAGACAAATAACTATGGCTACACCTTC.

The chain carries TRBV2 and TRBJ2-2; no clear D. Trimming stripped 4 bases from V and 4 bases from J, with 13 bases between. CDR1 SNHLY and CDR2 FYNNEI come from the germline V gene. The CDR3 is 15 residues long. CDR3 in DNA: TGTGCCAGCAGTGGCCCGGTAGCTATCACCGGGGAGCTGTTTTTT. It is translated as CASSGPVAITGELFF.

The chain combines TRBV7-7 with TRBJ2-5; D is perhaps TRBD1 (6 bases). V was trimmed by 5 bases and J by 9 bases, leaving 16 bases between them. This CDR3 comprises 13 residues. Germline CDR1 SSHAT, CDR2 FNYEAQ (reference sequence). The CDR3 reads CASSRDRTTSQYF. The CDR3 DNA sequence: TGTGCCAGCAGCCGCGACAGGACCACATCCCAGTACTTC.

This clone was detected once. The rearrangement uses TRBV7-9 and TRBJ2-7; 13 positions agree with TRBD2. The germline CDR1 and CDR2 sequences are SEHNR and FQNEAQ (reference sequence). The V gene end was trimmed by 8 bases and the J gene end by 1 base; junction bases not matched to a gene: 2. This CDR3 spans 14 amino acids. The CDR3: CASRTSGSSYEQYF. The CDR3 nucleotides are TGTGCCAGCCGGACTAGCGGGAGTTCCTACGAGCAGTACTTC.

The V gene is TRBV7-8, the J gene TRBJ2-1; D gene unclear. Per the germline V gene, CDR1 is SGHVS and CDR2 is FQNEAQ. V lost 1 base, J lost 0 bases, and 4 bases lay in between. This CDR3 region has 14 residues. The CDR3 is CASSLVDSYNEQFF. CDR3 DNA: TGTGCCAGCAGCTTAGTCGACTCCTACAATGAGCAGTTCTTC. Filled out from reference TRBV7-8 and TRBJ2-1, the complete variable domain reads GAGVSQSPRYKVAKRGQDVALRCDPISGHVSLFWYQQALGQGPEFLTYFQNEAQLDKSGLPSDRFFAERPEGSVSTLKIQRTQQEDSAVYLCASSLVDSYNEQFFGPGTRLTVL.

The chain combines TRBV21-1 with TRBJ1-1; no check of the table's D call, TRBD1, against the DNA was made. TRBV21-1 is a documented pseudogene. The CDR3 contains 17 residues. The CDR3 reads CASSKGTGAEGGTEAFF. DNA of the CDR3: TGTGCCAGCAGCAAAGGGACAGGAGCCGAGGGGGGCACTGAAGCTTTCTTT.